This T cell receptor (beta chain) comes out of a study of CD8+ T cells in alopecia areata. The treatment: oral pan-JAK inhibitor, 5-10 mg twice daily. The CDR3 extends over 13 amino acids. Looked up from germline, CDR1 is SEHNR and CDR2 is FQNEAQ (reference sequence). V dropped 3 bases and J dropped 5; count of bases not matched to a gene: 3. Sequencing templates came from extracted RNA that was reverse transcribed into cDNA. Assay: immunoSEQ multiplex PCR; the TCRdb copy retains only in-frame clones and omits some. The sample contains approximately 100,000 clones, roughly 60% of which appear only once. This clone has only a few counts.

This clonotype was sampled from a human donor with alopecia areata. The sequencing used CD8+ T cells sorted from blood, collected between weeks 55 and 65, from a patient treated with tofacitinib. V is TRBV7-9 and J is TRBJ2-7; 8 bases fit TRBD2. CDR3 sequence: CASSFRGGHEQYF. Here the CDR3 DNA reads TGTGCCAGCAGCTTCCGGGGGGGCCACGAGCAGTACTTC.